This T cell receptor beta chain came from a study of shared clonotypes between healthy human individuals. Study-level results: Compared with clonotypes that all four donors shared, non-shared clonotypes had lower generation probabilities. Sorted-subset sequencing was shown by rarefaction to be incomplete despite large depth.

Generated by immunoSEQ multiplex PCR, the TCRdb table keeps only in-frame clones and is missing some. The data show just over 2,000,000 clones, with 85% to 95% seen just once and roughly 0.13% held by the top ten. Comment on this clone: Its antigen is still unknown.

CDR3 size: 14 residues. Germline-derived CDR1 and CDR2 are MDHEN and SYDVKM. V lost 8 bases to trimming and J lost 1 base, with 12 bases between them. The V and J genes are TRBV28 and TRBJ1-5; D uncertain. The clonotype originates from a man in his late teens or twenties in good health. Sequenced sample: naive CD4+ T cells sorted from blood. The subset: CD45RA+ positively selected. CDR3 sequence: CASGEGGSNQPQHF. CDR3 bases: TGTGCCAGCGGGGAGGGAGGAAGCAATCAGCCCCAGCATTTT.